A selection of T cell receptor beta chains follows, all from one sample in a study of a mutant IDH1 vaccine in newly diagnosed glioma. The assay was immunoSEQ multiplex PCR, and TCRdb's table has in-frame clones only and misses some. The table lists around 16,000 clones, nearly 97% of them singletons. Sequenced here: peripheral blood mononuclear cells (PBMCs), sampled from a glioma patient treated with radiotherapy, temozolomide or both. These receptors were collected from a woman between 18 and 30 years old with glioma. Some clones in this sample may be carry-over from other donors' samples. Both conserved end residues are part of each CDR3. Some rows mark clone size as missing; the rest say once, few, many or name a class of expanded clone.

j_call | v_call | clone_size | cdr3_aa
TRBJ2-5 | TRBV10-3 | . | CATLSGGEQETQYF
TRBJ2-2 | TRBV5-4 | . | CASTADRAAGELFF
TRBJ1-1 | TRBV6-6 | . | CASSFPDGIMNTEAFF
TRBJ2-5 | TRBV6-5 | . | CASSYRGTEEAQYF
TRBJ2-7 | TRBV23-1 | . | CASSPRDRRYEQYF
TRBJ2-1 | TRBV6-1 | . | CASRESLAGLDNEQFF
TRBJ2-7 | TRBV29-1 | . | CSVVHVYEQYF
TRBJ1-3 | TRBV30 | . | CAWSESGNTIYF
TRBJ2-5 | TRBV7-9 | once | CASSLRTSGETQYF
TRBJ1-3 | TRBV19 | . | CASNVGLTSGNTIYF
TRBJ2-1 | TRBV6-4 | . | CASSSTWGGGMPEQFF
TRBJ2-4 | TRBV6-1 | . | CASTGRNIQYF
TRBJ1-1 | TRBV30 | . | CAWSVTGRNTEAFF
TRBJ2-7 | TRBV7-9 | . | CASSREAGHLYEQYF
TRBJ1-3 | TRBV18 | . | CASSPGPDSGNTIYF
TRBJ1-1 | TRBV6-1 | . | CASTSTRMNTEAFF
TRBJ2-7 | TRBV10-1 | . | CARTRRGEQYF
TRBJ2-7 | TRBV4-2 | . | CASSQAGGQEEQYF
TRBJ1-5 | TRBV19 | . | CASSMNQGNQPQHF
TRBJ2-1 | TRBV25-1 | once | CASSPPGLAGNEQFF
TRBJ1-2 | TRBV4-1 | . | CASSQVQGPSGGYTF
TRBJ2-7 | TRBV7-9 | . | CASSRPPGNEQYF
TRBJ2-7 | TRBV28 | . | CASSYATGNFEQYF
TRBJ1-5 | TRBV30 | once | CAWSVLAGENNQPQHF
TRBJ2-7 | TRBV19 | once | CASSSEVSYEQYF
TRBJ2-2 | TRBV7-3 | . | CASSYSYTGELFF
TRBJ2-3 | TRBV6-4 | . | CASSSGQSTDTQYF
TRBJ1-1 | TRBV6-5 | . | CASSYRMNTEAFF
TRBJ1-4 | TRBV6-1 | . | CASSPPPPTNEKLFF
TRBJ1-5 | TRBV7-6 | . | CASSPSESQPQHF
TRBJ1-4 | TRBV13 | . | CASSFRRAATNEKLFF
TRBJ2-5 | TRBV29-1 | . | CSSEGVGETQYF
TRBJ1-2 | TRBV10-3 | . | CAISDPRQVAYGYTF
TRBJ1-1 | TRBV6-5 | . | CASSITPNTEAFF
TRBJ1-5 | TRBV18 | . | CASSPSRVGPQHF
TRBJ2-3 | TRBV6-1 | . | CASSEGGPSGTDTQYF
TRBJ2-7 | TRBV2 | . | CASNFLRTVEQYF
TRBJ2-7 | TRBV27 | . | CASSLSIAGYEQYF
TRBJ1-1 | TRBV7-2 | . | CASSPEGGAFF